Below are 15 T cell receptor beta chains sequenced from a single sample in a study of cytomegalovirus exposure and HLA in healthy donors. The PCR used 60 Vbeta and 13 Jbeta primers. TCRdb keeps only in-frame clones here, not all; method: immunoSEQ multiplex PCR. This sample has 85,000 to 90,000 clones; roughly 80% occur once, and the top ten carry over 9.5%. Sequencing was carried out using PBMCs. The receptors derive from a man aged 25-40 years in good health and CMV-seropositive.

The chain links TRBV30 to TRBJ1-2, with 10 positions matching TRBD1. Germline V gene data show CDR1 as GTSNPN and CDR2 as SVGIG (reference sequence). The CDR3 totals 14 residues. The J segment lost 9 bases and the V segment lost 3 bases, leaving 10 bases of the junction unmatched. DNA of the CDR3: TGTGCCTGGAGCACAGGGACAGGGGTCCGGAGCTACACCTTC. It codes for CAWSTGTGVRSYTF. Combining the CDR3 with reference TRBV30 and TRBJ1-2 gives the whole variable domain SQTIHQWPATLVQPVGSPLSLECTVEGTSNPNLYWYRQAAGRGLQLLFYSVGIGQISSEVPQNLSASRPQDRQFILSSKKLLLSDSGFYLCAWSTGTGVRSYTFGSGTRLTVV.

This clone was detected once. This rearrangement joins TRBV6-5 to TRBJ2-2; TRBD1 matches at 9 bases. With 4 bases clipped from V and 3 bases from J, the junction kept 6 bases outside the gene matches. Per germline, CDR1 MNHEY and CDR2 SVGAGI. The length of the CDR3 is 16 residues. CDR3 DNA: TGTGCCAGCAGTTGGGGGACAGGGAGGGACACCGGGGAGCTGTTTTTT. It is translated as CASSWGTGRDTGELFF.

CDR3 sequence (DNA): TGTGCCAGCAGCTCCCCTAGCGGGGGGAGAGATACGCAGTATTTT. This codes for CASSSPSGGRDTQYF. This chain connects TRBV6-5 to TRBJ2-3, with 11 bases identical to TRBD2. Germline V gives CDR1 MNHEY, CDR2 SVGAGI. The CDR3 length is 15 residues. The V and J ends lost 6 bases and 5 bases, in that order; junction bases with no gene match: 7.

A few counts support this clone. The rearrangement links TRBV6-6 to TRBJ2-7, with TRBD1 as a possible D gene (6 bases). The CDR3 spans 15 residues. Germline V gives CDR1 MNHNY, CDR2 SVGAGI (reference sequence). Trimming took off 8 bases at V and 5 bases at J, with 22 bases between the two ends. The CDR3: CASLESLGTSDEQYF. CDR3 nucleotide sequence: TGTGCCAGCTTGGAGTCGTTGGGGACATCGGACGAGCAGTACTTC.

This rearrangement joins TRBV7-9 to TRBJ1-3; D gene unclear. The germline V and J ends were trimmed by 2 bases and 8 bases, with 7 bases remaining between them. The CDR3 is 12 amino acids. Germline CDR1 and CDR2: SEHNR and FQNEAQ (reference sequence). The CDR3 sequence: CASSLFTDTIYF. The CDR3 bases are TGTGCCAGCAGCTTATTTACGGACACCATATATTTT.

The chain joins TRBV6-5 to TRBJ1-2; 7 nucleotides align to TRBD1. This CDR3 spans 13 amino acids. Germline V CDR1 and CDR2: MNHEY, SVGAGI. The ends lost 9 bases at V and 4 bases at J; junction bases unmatched: 8. CDR3 protein: CASGQVLGYGYTF. The CDR3 bases are TGTGCCAGTGGACAGGTGTTGGGCTATGGCTACACCTTC.

This clone has a single count. The chain combines TRBV30 with TRBJ1-1; 7 positions agree with TRBD1. Unmatched junction bases numbered 6, after V lost 4 bases and J lost 1 base. The length of the CDR3 is 14 residues. Per the germline V gene, CDR1 is GTSNPN and CDR2 is SVGIG (reference sequence). In DNA, the CDR3 is TGTGCCTGGAACGCGGGACAGACGAACACTGAAGCTTTCTTT. Amino acids: CAWNAGQTNTEAFF.

V is TRBV12-2 and J is TRBJ2-7; the table's D call, TRBD1, has no DNA check behind it. TRBV12-2 is flagged as a pseudogene. This CDR3 region has 16 residues. CDR3 region: CASRLAFGRKSYEQYF. The CDR3 coding sequence is TGTGCAAGTCGCTTAGCGTTTGGCAGAAAATCCTACGAGCAGTACTTC.

The V gene is TRBV6-5, the J gene TRBJ2-7; no firm D call. V was pared by 5 bases and J by 2 bases, with 13 bases between. The CDR3 is 14 residues long. From germline, CDR1 is MNHEY and CDR2 SVGAGI. Here the CDR3 DNA reads TGTGCCAGCAGTGAAGTGGCAGGCCCCTACGAGCAGTACTTC. This codes for CASSEVAGPYEQYF.

This clone has just a few counts. This chain links TRBV21-1 with TRBJ2-1; the table's TRBD2 call for D was not verified on the DNA. TRBV21-1 has pseudogene status. CDR3 length equals 18 residues. CDR3 region: CASSTANGVRLQYNEQFF. The CDR3 coding sequence is TGTGCCAGCAGCACCGCGAACGGGGTCCGCCTCCAGTACAATGAGCAGTTCTTC.

The gene calls are TRBV6-1 and TRBJ2-3; D may be TRBD1 (5 bases). Germline V gives CDR1 MNHNS, CDR2 SASEGT. The ends were cut back, 3 bases at V and 3 bases at J, with 25 bases in the middle. CDR3 length: 19 residues. The CDR3 sequence: CASSDPLAGFPTVTDTQYF. CDR3 DNA sequence: TGTGCCAGCAGTGACCCCCTGGCAGGGTTTCCCACAGTAACAGATACGCAGTATTTT.

This sequence joins TRBV2 and TRBJ1-1; D not certain. Looked up from germline, CDR1 is SNHLY and CDR2 is FYNNEI. Trimming left V 0 bases short and J 7 bases short, with 9 bases between. CDR3 size: 13 residues. CDR3 sequence reads: CASSEANGLEAFF. CDR3 DNA sequence: TGTGCCAGCAGTGAAGCAAACGGACTTGAAGCTTTCTTT.

The J gene is TRBJ1-5, the V gene TRBV10-3, with D hard to call. The CDR3 runs to 13 residues. Germline V lookup: CDR1 ENHRY, CDR2 SYGVKD. The V end lost 6 bases, the J end lost 9 bases, and 15 bases lay between the germline ends. The CDR3 reads CAISDNELVPQHF. Written as DNA, the CDR3 is TGTGCCATCAGCGATAATGAACTTGTGCCCCAGCATTTT.

The chain joins TRBV6-1 to TRBJ2-6, with 12 bases identical to TRBD1. V was clipped by 4 bases and J by 4 bases; unmatched bases: 5. CDR1 MNHNS and CDR2 SASEGT come from the germline V gene. CDR3 size: 17 residues. CDR3 in DNA: TGTGCCAGCAGTGGGGACAGGGGGCGTCGGGGGGCCAACGTCCTGACTTTC. This encodes CASSGDRGRRGANVLTF.

The rearrangement uses TRBV7-8 and TRBJ2-5; 7 bases fit TRBD2. V was pared by 4 bases and J by 5 bases, with 7 bases of the junction left unmatched. The germline gives CDR1 SGHVS, CDR2 FQNEAQ. The CDR3 runs 14 residues. The CDR3 bases are TGTGCCAGCAGCTCGGAGAGGGGAGGGGAGACCCAGTACTTC. Amino acids: CASSSERGGETQYF.